This T cell receptor (beta chain) was sequenced in a study of blood T cells in healthy people across ages. Whole-study findings and limits: Diversity was higher, and naive CD4+ cells more numerous, in long-lived donors than in aged donors.

Points on this clonotype: Its target is not known.

Each donor had about 10 milliliters of peripheral blood drawn. Primed by a sample-barcoded 5' primer and a J-beta primer mix, a second PCR proceeded for 7 to 11 cycles. MiXCR, run by TCRdb on the 5' RACE reads, gives a single entry per CDR3 protein. The sample records roughly 930,000 distinct CDR3 sequences, around 48% being singletons. The clonotype was recovered from a man aged 30 to 45 in good health. The source material was blood.

The CDR3 DNA is TGCGCCAGCAGCCAAGTTCGAATGACTGGGGCCAACGTCCTGACTTTC. Its translation: CASSQVRMTGANVLTF. The chain employs TRBV4-3 and TRBJ2-6, with D hard to call. The CDR3 runs to 16 residues. Per the germline V gene, CDR1 is LGHNA and CDR2 is YSLEER. Trimming cost V 1 base and J 2 bases, with 9 bases left between them.